This TCR beta chain was identified during a study of blood T cell repertoires in COVID-19. The wider study: PBMCs, B-cell-depleted T cells, or T cells provided the cDNA or gDNA that made up the material.

The germline V and J ends were trimmed by 6 bases and 5 bases, with 7 bases remaining between them. In germline, CDR1 is SGHTA, CDR2 FQGNSA. This CDR3 is built from 11 residues. Original analysis: Estimation of nucleated cell counts was performed using reference gene primer amplification. The protocol was immunoSEQ multiplex PCR, while the TCRdb copy is restricted to in-frame clones and leaves out a portion. V, J and clone size derive from that table, while D and trimming were established from the DNA sequence. The data show under 150,000 clones, with approximately 83% seen just once and about 9.5% held by the top ten.

The sample was peripheral blood. The TCR originated in a man in his forties with active or convalescent COVID-19. The V gene is TRBV7-2, the J gene TRBJ2-5; no firm D call. CDR3 DNA: TGTGCCAGCAGGGTCGAGGAGACCCAGTACTTC. As protein: CASRVEETQYF.